This TCR beta chain was captured in a study of beta chain features in type 1 diabetes. Study-wide findings and caveats: Within each of all four CD4+ subsets, Type 1 diabetes patients had TCRB CDR3s that were moderately but significantly shorter. The naive, central memory and Treg TCRB repertoires of patients appeared to be more similar to one another than those of healthy donors. Lower insertion and higher deletion counts appeared at VDJ junctions in type 1 diabetes patients. HLA influence on TCRB rearrangement stayed unresolved here.

Since all of the isolated RNA was reverse transcribed, expressed TCRB transcripts were what got sequenced. The data were produced by immunoSEQ multiplex PCR, yet TCRdb's version contains in-frame clones alone and is incomplete. The sample lists around 160,000 clones, about 9% occurring once. Remarks on this clone: What it binds is unknown.

Every donor had blood drawn once into heparin, around 120 mL on average. The V segment lost 3 bases and the J segment 7 bases; nucleotides outside the gene matches: 9. The CDR3 contains 15 residues. Per germline, CDR1 SGHNT and CDR2 YYREEE (reference sequence). The sequence was obtained from a woman aged 18-29 years with type 1 diabetes. Sequencing used central memory CD4+ T cells from blood. The chain joins TRBV5-4 to TRBJ2-7; 11 bases agree with TRBD2. The CDR3 spells CASSSILAGVGEQYF. The CDR3 nucleotides are TGTGCCAGCAGCTCGATACTAGCGGGAGTTGGGGAGCAGTACTTC.